The entry below describes one TCR beta chain. The target antigen is unknown. Looked up from germline, CDR1 is LNHDA and CDR2 is SQIVND (reference sequence). The CDR3 has 13 residues. J gave up 1 base and V 6 bases, and 1 base lay outside the gene matches. These data are taken from a study of T cell responses to AZD1222 COVID-19 vaccine. TCRdb keeps only in-frame clones here, not all; method: immunoSEQ multiplex PCR. There are roughly 93,000 clones in the sample; nearly 90% occur only once, and roughly 1.7% lies in the top ten. Findings and limits, study-wide: Clonal diversity was possibly underestimated, and the donors were mostly white British, with more females. Only a handful of AZD1222 recipients were seropositive at baseline. The reported proportion of spike-specific TCRs targeting unmutated variant regions was nearly half. Spike-wide vaccine-associated CD4 TCRs dominated at 160-218 and 743-854.

The J gene is TRBJ2-3, the V gene TRBV19; 7 positions agree with TRBD2. The sample here was peripheral blood, taken on day 0 of AZD1222 vaccination. This receptor was taken from an adult in good health. The CDR3 is CASRRGGTDTQYF. The CDR3 nucleotides are TGTGCCAGTAGACGGGGGGGCACAGATACGCAGTATTTT.